The T cell receptor beta chain under discussion was sequenced for a study of blood T cell repertoires in COVID-19. The overall study: Donors in the United States, Italy and Spain gave samples during acute or convalescent COVID-19. T cells, B-cell-depleted T cells, or PBMCs provided the cDNA or gDNA that served as material.

Authors' analysis steps: The authors estimated nucleated cell counts from reference gene primer amplification. Using immunoSEQ multiplex PCR, the repertoire was profiled, and TCRdb retains in-frame clones only, with some absent. The V and J calls and clone size come from that table; D and trimming were worked out from the DNA. This sample has 250,000 to 350,000 clones; roughly 87% occur once, and the top ten carry 2.2%. The ends were cut back, 6 bases at V and 3 bases at J, with 14 bases in the middle. CDR1 KGHSH and CDR2 LQKENI come from the germline V gene. The CDR3 has 15 residues. Sample: peripheral blood. V gene TRBV18 combines with J gene TRBJ1-4; D is unclear. This receptor was taken from a woman aged 45-65 years who had recovered from COVID-19. The CDR3 DNA reads as TGTGCCAGCTCCCGACGAGGCAGTCCTAATGAAAAACTGTTTTTT. Translated: CASSRRGSPNEKLFF.